This T cell receptor (beta chain) was identified in a study of blood T cell repertoires in COVID-19 (dated by TCRdb to about 2020). Notes on the research overall: Collaborator samples came from the United States, Italy and Spain and covered acute and convalescent phases of COVID-19. The prospective study material was composed of cDNA or gDNA derived from T cells, B-cell-depleted T cells, or PBMCs. Subjects who had been exposed to COVID-19, were actively infected with it, or had recovered from it provided the deeply sampled blood TCRbeta repertoires that made up the dataset. The repertoires were released in a freely available public database meant as a resource for research on the immune response to SARS-CoV-2. The samples were drawn from the first 160 participants of the ongoing ImmuneRACE study and from 950 to 1,500 subjects provided by 6 global collaborators. Nearly every sample came with metadata listing a de-identified subject ID, COVID-19 status, age in years and sex. Where HLA class I and class II types were available, the types were taken from metadata supplied by the sample provider, not from assay-based typing. Broad study findings and their caveats: The quantity of clinical and demographic metadata differed by source and by participant and was supplied without curation.

The immunoSEQ Assay, a bias-controlled multiplex PCR, was used to amplify TCRbeta CDR3 regions from genomic DNA. On the authors' methods: Within the assay, amplification of reference gene primers was used to estimate how many nucleated cells each sample contained. To quantify the absolute abundance of each unique TCRbeta CDR3 rearrangement, sequence reads were collapsed and filtered. For each sample, productive Simpson clonality was calculated as the square root of Simpson's diversity index across productive rearrangements. TCRdb's version of the immuneACCESS table is confined to in-frame rearrangements and falls short of the full clone set. An unresolved V gene accounts for under half of the shortfall where checked; the remainder is of unknown origin. For V, J and clone size, that table is used; D and trimming come from the DNA. The sample table records around 94,000 clones; around 81% of these occur just once. Together, the top ten hold around 6.9% of the sample.

V is cut by 7 bases and J by 0 bases, and the space between the germline ends is 13 bases. Taken from the germline V gene, the CDR1 and CDR2 loops are MDHEN and SYDVKM. From the cysteine up to the phenylalanine, the CDR3 has a length of 14 residues. Kept here is only the CDR3 DNA, which spans 42 bases and is read in frame from base 1. Each collaborating institution followed its own protocols to collect whole blood in K2EDTA tubes. For TCRbeta analysis, collaborator samples were shipped as frozen whole blood, as isolated PBMCs, or as DNA extracted from either sample type. This clone was counted a few times. The specificity of this receptor is unknown. Base qualities are not recorded, but no much larger clone differs from it by a single base.

The chain is encoded by TRBV28 joined to TRBJ2-7, and TRBD1 may be the D gene, going by 6 matching bases. Source material: peripheral blood. The sequence derives from a man between 60 and 75 years old with acute or convalescent COVID-19. For the CDR3, the sequence is CASNYRDTSYEQYF. The DNA is as follows: TGTGCCAGCAATTACCGGGACACCTCCTACGAGCAGTACTTC.